Given below is one TCR beta chain in context. This clone was counted between two and nine times. Its antigen specificity is not known. Per-nucleotide qualities are absent, and no much larger clonotype sits a single base away. The Qiagen DNeasy Kit was used to extract genomic DNA from the sorted cells. TCR beta chain deep sequencing was performed on the immunoSEQ platform. Turning to the authors' computational methods: The immunoSEQ Analyzer software was used to analyze the repertoire data. TCRdb obtained this table from immuneACCESS and retained in-frame rearrangements with V and J assigned. These tables miss some clones; where compared with another copy, unresolved V genes account for less than half of the shortfall, and the remainder is unexplained. V and J calls plus clone size are reproduced from that table; the DNA served to infer D and trimming. This sample has approximately 23,000 clones in its table, and under 90% of those were observed once. Clones ranked in the top ten supply 20% to 30% of the sample.

This sample stems from a study of EBV T-cell therapy then PD-1 blockade in nasopharyngeal carcinoma (dated by TCRdb to the early 2020s). CDR1 and CDR2 are drawn from the germline V gene: SGHVS, FNYEAQ. The germline V and J ends show losses of 6 bases and 10 bases respectively, and no gene match explains 10 bases of the junction. The CDR3 numbers 15 residues from cysteine through phenylalanine. Only the CDR3 DNA stays, 45 bases, in frame from base 1. According to the study, the label for this sample's treatment or condition signals: AdE1-LMPpoly-expanded autologous EBV-specific T-cell therapy followed by anti-PD-1 nivolumab.

The starting material was CD8+ T cells from blood, obtained at day -245 from a patient whose treatment included autologous EBV-specific T cells and nivolumab. The clonotype comes from a man aged 35-49 years with nasopharyngeal carcinoma. The rearrangement combines TRBV7-6 with TRBJ1-6; the junction holds 9 bases that match TRBD1. The DNA sequence is given as TGTGCCAGCAGTAGGGACAGGGAGGAGAGGTCACCCCTCCACTTT. This yields the protein CASSRDREERSPLHF.